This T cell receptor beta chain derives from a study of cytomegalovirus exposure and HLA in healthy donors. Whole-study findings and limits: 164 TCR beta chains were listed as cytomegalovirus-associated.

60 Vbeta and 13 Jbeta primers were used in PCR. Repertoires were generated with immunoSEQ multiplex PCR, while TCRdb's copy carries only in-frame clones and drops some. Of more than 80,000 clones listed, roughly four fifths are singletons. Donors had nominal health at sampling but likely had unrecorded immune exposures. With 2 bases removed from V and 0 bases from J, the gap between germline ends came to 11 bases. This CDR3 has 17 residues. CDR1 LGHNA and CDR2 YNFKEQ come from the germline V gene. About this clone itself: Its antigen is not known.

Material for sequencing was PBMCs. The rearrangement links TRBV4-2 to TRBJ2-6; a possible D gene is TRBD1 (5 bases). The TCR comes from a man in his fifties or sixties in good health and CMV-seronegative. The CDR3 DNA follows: TGTGCCAGCAGCCAAAGGGGCGGTTCCTCTGGGGCCAACGTCCTGACTTTC. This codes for CASSQRGGSSGANVLTF.